This T cell receptor beta chain was sequenced for a study of cytomegalovirus exposure and HLA in healthy donors. Background on the study: The early release's HLA-typed donors yielded some 85 million unique TCRs. Most donors, roughly 82% of over 300 genotyped, fell in the Caucasian-associated ancestry cluster. Study-wide results and limits: Sequencing likely caused a cluster of highly shared sequence variants.

The CDR3 runs 13 residues. Germline V gene sequence: CDR1 WNHNN, CDR2 SYGVQD (reference sequence). Trimming left V 1 base short and J 6 bases short, with 9 bases between. PCR involved 60 Vbeta and 13 Jbeta primers. Here immunoSEQ multiplex PCR was the method, and the copy in TCRdb shows in-frame clones only, minus some. Among 150,000 to 200,000 clones, 75% to 90% were seen once, and the ten largest hold 0.9% to 1%. Only one count was recorded for this clone. Its specificity is unknown. Source material: PBMCs. The chain has TRBV10-1 and TRBJ2-5; no clear D gene. This clonotype originated in a girl aged 2 to 9 in good health and CMV-seropositive. CDR3 DNA: TGCGCCAGCAGTGAGTGCGAGCCGCAGACCCAGTACTTC. This codes for CASSECEPQTQYF.